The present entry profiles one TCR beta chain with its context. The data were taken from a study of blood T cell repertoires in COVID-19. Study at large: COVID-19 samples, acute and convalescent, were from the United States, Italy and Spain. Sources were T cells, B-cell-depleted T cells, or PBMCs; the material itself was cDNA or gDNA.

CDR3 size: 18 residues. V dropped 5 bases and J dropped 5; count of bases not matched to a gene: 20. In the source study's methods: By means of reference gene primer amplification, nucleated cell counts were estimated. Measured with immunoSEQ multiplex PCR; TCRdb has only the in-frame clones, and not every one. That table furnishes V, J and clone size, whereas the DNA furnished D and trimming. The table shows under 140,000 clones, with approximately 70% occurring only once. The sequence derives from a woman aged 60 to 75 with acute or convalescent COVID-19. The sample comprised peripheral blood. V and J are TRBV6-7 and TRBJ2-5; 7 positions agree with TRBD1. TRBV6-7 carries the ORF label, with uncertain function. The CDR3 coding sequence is TGTGCCAGCAGTACAGGGACAGCGAGATTGGGGTCAGCGGAGACCCAGTACTTC. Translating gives CASSTGTARLGSAETQYF.